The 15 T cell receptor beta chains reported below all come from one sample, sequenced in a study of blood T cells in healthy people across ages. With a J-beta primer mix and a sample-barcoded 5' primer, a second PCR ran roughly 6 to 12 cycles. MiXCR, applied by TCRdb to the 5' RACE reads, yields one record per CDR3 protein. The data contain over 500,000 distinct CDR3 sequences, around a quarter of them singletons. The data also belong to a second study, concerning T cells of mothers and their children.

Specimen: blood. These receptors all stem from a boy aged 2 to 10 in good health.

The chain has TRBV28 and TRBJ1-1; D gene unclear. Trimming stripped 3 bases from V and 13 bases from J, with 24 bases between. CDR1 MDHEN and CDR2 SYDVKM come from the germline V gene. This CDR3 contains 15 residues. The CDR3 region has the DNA TGTGCCAGCAGTTTTTGGTCGGCTCCACCAGAGGAGGGTTTCTTT. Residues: CASSFWSAPPEEGFF.

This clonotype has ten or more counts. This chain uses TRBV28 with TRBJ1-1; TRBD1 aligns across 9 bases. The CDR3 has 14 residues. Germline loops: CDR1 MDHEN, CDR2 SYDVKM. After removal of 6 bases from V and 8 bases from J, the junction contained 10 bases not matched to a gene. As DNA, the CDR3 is TGTGCCAGCAGCCCTTGGGGACAGGGCAAAGAAGCTTTCTTT. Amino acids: CASSPWGQGKEAFF.

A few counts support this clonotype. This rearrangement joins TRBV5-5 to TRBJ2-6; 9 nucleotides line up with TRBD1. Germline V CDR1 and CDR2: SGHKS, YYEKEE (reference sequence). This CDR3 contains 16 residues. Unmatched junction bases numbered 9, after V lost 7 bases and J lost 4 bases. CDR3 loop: CASERGQGSGANVLTF. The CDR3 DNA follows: TGTGCCAGCGAGAGGGGACAGGGTTCCGGGGCCAACGTCCTGACTTTC.

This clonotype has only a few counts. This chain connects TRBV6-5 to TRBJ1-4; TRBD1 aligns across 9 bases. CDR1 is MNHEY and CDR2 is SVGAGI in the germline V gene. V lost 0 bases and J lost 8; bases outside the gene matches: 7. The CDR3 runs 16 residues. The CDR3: CASSYSTGGFFEKLFF. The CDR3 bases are TGTGCCAGCAGTTACTCCACAGGGGGCTTCTTCGAAAAACTGTTTTTT.

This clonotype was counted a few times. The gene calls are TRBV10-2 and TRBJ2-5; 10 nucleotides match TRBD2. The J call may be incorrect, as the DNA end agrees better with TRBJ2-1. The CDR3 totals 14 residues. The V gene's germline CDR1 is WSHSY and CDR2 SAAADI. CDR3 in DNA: TGCGCCAGCCGCGCTAGCGGGAGTTTCAATGAGCAGTTCTTC. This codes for CASRASGSFNEQFF.

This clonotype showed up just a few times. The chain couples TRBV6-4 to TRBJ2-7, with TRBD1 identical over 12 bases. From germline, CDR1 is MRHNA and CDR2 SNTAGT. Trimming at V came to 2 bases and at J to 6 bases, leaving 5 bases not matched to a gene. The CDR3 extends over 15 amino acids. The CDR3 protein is CASSDRDRGPGEQYF. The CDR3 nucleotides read TGTGCCAGCAGTGACAGGGACAGGGGGCCGGGCGAGCAGTACTTC.

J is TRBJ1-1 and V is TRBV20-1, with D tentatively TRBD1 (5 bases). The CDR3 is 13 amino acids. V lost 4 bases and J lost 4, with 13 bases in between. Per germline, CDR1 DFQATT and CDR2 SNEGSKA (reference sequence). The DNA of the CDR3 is TGCAGTGCTATCAGTGGAAGGGGCACTGAAGCTTTCTTT. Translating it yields CSAISGRGTEAFF.

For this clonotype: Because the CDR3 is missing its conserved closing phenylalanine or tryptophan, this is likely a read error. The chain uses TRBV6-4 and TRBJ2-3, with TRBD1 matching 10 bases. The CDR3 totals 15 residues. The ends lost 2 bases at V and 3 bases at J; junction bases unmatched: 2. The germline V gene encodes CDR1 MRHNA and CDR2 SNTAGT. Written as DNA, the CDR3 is TGTGCCAGCAGTGACGGGACAGGGGCGACAGATACGCAGTATTTA. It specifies CASSDGTGATDTQYL.

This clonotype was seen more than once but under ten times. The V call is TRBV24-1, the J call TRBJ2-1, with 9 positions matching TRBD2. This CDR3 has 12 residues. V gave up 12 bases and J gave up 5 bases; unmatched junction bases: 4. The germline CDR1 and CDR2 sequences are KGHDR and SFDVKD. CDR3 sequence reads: CAPAGGDNEQFF. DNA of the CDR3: TGTGCCCCAGCGGGGGGAGACAATGAGCAGTTCTTC.

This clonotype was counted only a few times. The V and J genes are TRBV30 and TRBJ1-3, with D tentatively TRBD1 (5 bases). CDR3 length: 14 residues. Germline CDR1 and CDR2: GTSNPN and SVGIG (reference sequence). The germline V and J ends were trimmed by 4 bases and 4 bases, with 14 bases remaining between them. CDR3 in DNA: TGTGCCTGGACCCCGGGGCCGACGGGAAACACCATATATTTT. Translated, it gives CAWTPGPTGNTIYF.

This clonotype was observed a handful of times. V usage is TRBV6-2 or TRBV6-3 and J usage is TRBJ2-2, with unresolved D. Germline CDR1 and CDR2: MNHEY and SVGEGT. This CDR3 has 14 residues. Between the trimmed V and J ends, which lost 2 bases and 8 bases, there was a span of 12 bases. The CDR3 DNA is TGTGCCAGCAGTTACCGGGTCGCGGAGGGGGAGCTGTTTTTT. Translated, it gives CASSYRVAEGELFF.

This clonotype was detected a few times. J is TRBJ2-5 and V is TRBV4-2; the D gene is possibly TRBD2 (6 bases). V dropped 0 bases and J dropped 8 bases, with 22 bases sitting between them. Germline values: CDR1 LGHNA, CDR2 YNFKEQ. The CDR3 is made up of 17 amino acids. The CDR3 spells CASSQDGNSGLGSTQYF. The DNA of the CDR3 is TGTGCCAGCAGCCAAGATGGGAATAGCGGCCTAGGAAGTACCCAGTACTTC.

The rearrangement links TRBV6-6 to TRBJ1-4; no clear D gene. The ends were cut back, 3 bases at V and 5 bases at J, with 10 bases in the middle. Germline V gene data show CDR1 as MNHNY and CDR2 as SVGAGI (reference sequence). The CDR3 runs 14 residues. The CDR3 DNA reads TGTGCCAGCAGTTATAAGGCCGGGAATGAAAAACTGTTTTTT. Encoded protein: CASSYKAGNEKLFF.

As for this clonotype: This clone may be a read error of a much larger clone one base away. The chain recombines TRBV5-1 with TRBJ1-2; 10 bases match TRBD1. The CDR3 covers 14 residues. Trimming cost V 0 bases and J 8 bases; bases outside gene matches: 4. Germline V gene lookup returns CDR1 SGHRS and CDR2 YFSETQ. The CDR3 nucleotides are TGCGCCAGCAGCTTGGCCACGACAGGGGGCGGCTACACCTTC. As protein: CASSLATTGGGYTF.

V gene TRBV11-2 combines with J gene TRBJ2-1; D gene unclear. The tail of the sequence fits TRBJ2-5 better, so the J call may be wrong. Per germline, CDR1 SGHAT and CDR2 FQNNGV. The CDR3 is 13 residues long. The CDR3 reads CASSPTLWETQYF. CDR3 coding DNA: TGTGCCAGCAGCCCGACCCTGTGGGAGACCCAGTACTTC.